The 13 T cell receptor beta chains presented below share a single source sample, sequenced in a study of shared clonotypes between healthy human individuals (TCRdb year 2020). CD8 naive samples were obtained by positive selection for CCR7 among CD45RO-negative cells, yielding a CD45RA+CCR7+ population from which TemRA cells were excluded. Receptors were amplified or captured by the immunoSEQ multiplex PCR assay. Imported from immuneACCESS, the table was reduced by TCRdb to in-frame sequences with V and J called. These copies leave out some clones; in studies compared against another copy, an unresolved V gene accounts for under half, and the cause of the remainder is not known. This sample lists some 2 million clones; less than 95% were detected once. Of the sample, 0.95% to 1.5% is held by the ten largest clones. The sample comprised naive CD8+ T cells sorted from blood. The sample's cell subset or site label, in plain terms: CD45RA+CCR7+. The receptors here all came from a man younger than 35 in good health.

The chain uses TRBV2 and TRBJ2-1, with D possibly being TRBD1 (5 bases). The germline gives CDR1 SNHLY, CDR2 FYNNEI. The CDR3 is made up of 11 amino acids. The V gene lost 6 bases and the J gene lost 7 bases, with 7 bases spanning the gap. The CDR3 region is CASSAGNEQFF. CDR3 DNA sequence: TGTGCCAGCAGCGCAGGGAATGAGCAGTTCTTC.

This clone has only one observation. V gene TRBV7-9 combines with J gene TRBJ2-7; TRBD1 aligns across 8 bases. The V and J ends lost 2 bases and 3 bases, in that order; junction bases with no gene match: 6. Germline-derived CDR1 and CDR2 are SEHNR and FQNEAQ (reference sequence). The CDR3 runs to 15 residues. CDR3 sequence reads: CASSLSQGVYYEQYF. CDR3 in DNA: TGTGCCAGCAGCTTATCACAGGGGGTTTACTACGAGCAGTACTTC.

The chain couples TRBV4-1 to TRBJ2-3; TRBD2 aligns across 7 bases. Germline assignment: CDR1 MGHRA and CDR2 YSYEKL. The CDR3 has 17 residues. V shed 0 bases, J shed 0 bases, and the junction held 6 bases outside the gene matches. The chain's CDR3 is CASSQDRASGSTDTQYF. The CDR3 DNA reads as TGCGCCAGCAGCCAAGATCGGGCTAGCGGTAGCACAGATACGCAGTATTTT.

The DNA for the CDR3 is TGTGCCAGCAGAGTACAGAGCACAGATACGCAGTATTTT. Residues: CASRVQSTDTQYF. This rearrangement joins TRBV6-1 to TRBJ2-3; no reliable D call. V was cut by 6 bases and J by 0 bases, with 7 bases left in between. Germline CDR1 is MNHNS and CDR2 is SASEGT. The CDR3 loop spans 13 amino acids.

CDR3 sequence (DNA): TGCGCCAGCAGCCAAGAGCCCAGTCGTGCCTACGAGCAGTACTTC. It is translated as CASSQEPSRAYEQYF. J is TRBJ2-7 and V is TRBV4-1, with D hard to call. Germline assignment: CDR1 MGHRA and CDR2 YSYEKL. The CDR3 runs to 15 residues. Trimming cost V 0 bases and J 2 bases, with 11 bases left between them.

A few counts support this clone. The sample holds other DNA sequences that translate to the same CDR3. V usage is TRBV6-1 and J usage is TRBJ1-6, with D hard to call. The CDR3 is 11 residues long. V lost 3 bases and J lost 6, with 0 bases in between. From germline, CDR1 is MNHNS and CDR2 SASEGT. CDR3 DNA sequence: TGTGCCAGCAGTGATAATTCACCCCTCCACTTT. It yields the protein CASSDNSPLHF.

This clone was recorded once. The J gene is TRBJ2-1, the V gene TRBV7-8, with D maybe TRBD2 (6 bases). This CDR3 has 15 residues. Germline CDR1 reads SGHVS; CDR2 reads FQNEAQ. Deletions cut 5 bases from V and 5 bases from J, with 16 bases between. CDR3 protein: CASSHGPGGNNEQFF. CDR3 coding DNA: TGTGCCAGCAGCCACGGGCCTGGGGGGAACAATGAGCAGTTCTTC.

The V call is TRBV10-2, the J call TRBJ2-1; a weak D match, TRBD2 (5 bases). The V end was cut by 8 bases, the J end by 0 bases, with 11 bases between. This CDR3 is 14 amino acids long. CDR1 is WSHSY, CDR2 SAAADI, per germline. The chain's CDR3 is CASSGFSSYNEQFF. CDR3 in DNA: TGCGCCAGCTCGGGATTTAGCTCCTACAATGAGCAGTTCTTC.

In the case of this clone: Other DNA sequences from this sample encode an identical CDR3 as well. CDR3 sequence: CAISESGTGVGYTF. CDR3 nucleotides: TGTGCCATCAGTGAGTCAGGAACAGGGGTTGGCTACACCTTC. This chain connects TRBV10-3 to TRBJ1-2; the match to TRBD1 covers 7 bases. The CDR3 runs 14 residues. Looked up from germline, CDR1 is ENHRY and CDR2 is SYGVKD. The junction had 5 bases not matched to a gene; V was cut back by 0 bases and J by 7 bases.

This chain links TRBV5-3 with TRBJ1-1; D is perhaps TRBD1 (5 bases). TRBV5-3 is assigned to the ORF class and has an uncertain function. The CDR3 is made up of 18 amino acids. V lost 0 bases and J 0 bases, leaving 18 bases between the germline ends. Here the CDR3 DNA reads TGTGCCAGAAGCTTGGTTAAAAGGGGCCATCTTATGAACACTGAAGCTTTCTTT. Protein: CARSLVKRGHLMNTEAFF.

V gene TRBV5-1 combines with J gene TRBJ2-2; the D gene is possibly TRBD1 (6 bases). The germline V and J ends were trimmed by 4 bases and 5 bases, with 18 bases remaining between them. The germline CDR1 and CDR2 sequences are SGHRS and YFSETQ. The CDR3 totals 16 residues. The CDR3 nucleotides are TGCGCCAGCAGCCAAGGACAGTTCCTGCCTACCGGGGAGCTGTTTTTT. It yields the protein CASSQGQFLPTGELFF.

The chain combines TRBV5-6 with TRBJ1-2, with D possibly TRBD1 on 5 matching bases. The V and J ends lost 6 bases and 4 bases respectively, with 16 bases between them. Germline-derived CDR1 and CDR2 are SGHDT and YYEEEE. The CDR3 has 14 amino acids. The CDR3 here is CASTVKQVSYGYTF. CDR3 bases: TGTGCCAGCACTGTAAAACAGGTATCCTATGGCTACACCTTC.

This chain joins TRBV25-1 and TRBJ2-7; no firm D call. Germline V lookup: CDR1 MGHDK, CDR2 SYGVNS. This CDR3 spans 11 amino acids. The V end was cut by 8 bases, the J end by 5 bases, with 10 bases between. CDR3 DNA: TGTGCCAGCGGCCGTGGGGACGAGCAGTACTTC. Residues: CASGRGDEQYF.